A selection of T cell receptor beta chains follows, all from one sample in a study of cytomegalovirus exposure and HLA in healthy donors. Clones were sequenced by immunoSEQ multiplex PCR, and TCRdb holds only the in-frame ones, with some missing. This table holds about 120,000 clones, roughly 90% found once. The specimen sequenced was PBMCs. These receptors were collected from a woman aged 18-29 years in good health and CMV-seropositive. Both conserved end residues are part of each CDR3. A D gene is named only where the DNA matches it firmly. Clone size is stated in some rows and not others, as once, few, many or a class when expanded.

CDR3	DNA	J	V	D	size
CASSQMGAHNEQFF	TGTGCCAGCAGCCAAATGGGGGCTCACAATGAGCAGTTCTTC	TRBJ2-1	TRBV4-2	.	.
CASSFLKGPGEAFF	TGTGCCAGCAGCTTTCTGAAGGGGCCGGGTGAAGCTTTCTTT	TRBJ1-1	TRBV7-9	.	.
CASTTLEDEKLFF	TGTGCCAGTACTACACTAGAAGATGAAAAACTGTTTTTT	TRBJ1-4	TRBV2	.	few
CASSDGTIGGYTF	TGTGCCAGCAGTGACGGGACAATCGGGGGCTACACCTTC	TRBJ1-2	TRBV6-4	.	.
CASSPGVAGSGEQYF	TGTGCCAGCAGTCCCGGGGTAGCGGGGTCCGGCGAGCAGTACTTC	TRBJ2-7	TRBV7-3	TRBD2	once
CASRGRLAGVTDTQYF	TGCGCCAGCAGAGGCAGACTAGCGGGGGTCACAGATACGCAGTATTTT	TRBJ2-3	TRBV5-1	TRBD2	.
CASSYSGARGRETQYF	TGTGCCAGCAGTTACTCCGGGGCCAGGGGGCGAGAGACCCAGTACTTC	TRBJ2-5	TRBV6-5	TRBD1	.
CASSYSSHIQYF	TGTGCCAGCAGCTACTCATCCCACATTCAGTACTTC	TRBJ2-4	TRBV7-2	.	few
CASSGGNEQFF	TGTGCCAGCTCCGGGGGGAATGAGCAGTTCTTC	TRBJ2-1	TRBV7-3	TRBD2	.
CAWSEKGFGPDTQYF	TGTGCCTGGAGTGAAAAGGGGTTCGGGCCAGATACGCAGTATTTT	TRBJ2-3	TRBV30	.	.
CASSLPPGQHTGELFF	TGTGCCAGCAGCTTACCCCCGGGACAGCACACCGGGGAGCTGTTTTTT	TRBJ2-2	TRBV11-2	TRBD1	.
CASSKNRDAYEQYF	TGTGCCAGTAGTAAAAACAGGGACGCCTACGAGCAGTACTTC	TRBJ2-7	TRBV19	.	.
CASSQVRGNEQFF	TGTGCCAGCAGCCAAGTGCGGGGCAATGAGCAGTTCTTC	TRBJ2-1	TRBV14	.	.
CASSAGTSGNTIYF	TGTGCCAGCAGCGCTGGGACTTCGGGAAACACCATATATTTT	TRBJ1-3	TRBV2	.	.
CATGYSNQPQHF	TGTGCCACGGGGTATAGCAATCAGCCCCAGCATTTT	TRBJ1-5	TRBV19	.	.
CASSLGPQGNTEAFF	TGTGCCAGCAGCTTGGGACCACAGGGAAACACTGAAGCTTTCTTT	TRBJ1-1	TRBV7-9	.	.
CASSLSIAGNEQFF	TGTGCCAGCAGCTTAAGTATAGCGGGGAATGAGCAGTTCTTC	TRBJ2-1	TRBV7-9	TRBD2	.
CAWSVSRTSGSTDTQYF	TGTGCCTGGAGTGTATCCCGGACTAGCGGAAGCACAGATACGCAGTATTTT	TRBJ2-3	TRBV30	TRBD2	.
CASTLRHRNTGELFF	TGTGCCAGCACCCTCCGACACCGGAACACCGGGGAGCTGTTTTTT	TRBJ2-2	TRBV28	.	.
CASSSTLGGLATVGELFF	TGTGCCAGCAGCTCTACCCTAGGAGGACTAGCGACCGTGGGGGAGCTGTTTTTT	TRBJ2-2	TRBV7-9	TRBD2	.
CASSPQRAGEGPPLHF	TGTGCCAGCTCCCCTCAAAGGGCGGGGGAAGGTCCACCCCTCCACTTT	TRBJ1-6	TRBV18	.	.
CASSLAKIAGGQPGELFF	TGCGCCAGCAGCTTGGCCAAAATCGCGGGGGGGCAACCCGGGGAGCTGTTTTTT	TRBJ2-2	TRBV5-1	TRBD2	.
CASSPRVKGLSPGELFF	TGTGCCAGCTCACCCCGTGTCAAGGGGTTGAGTCCCGGGGAGCTGTTTTTT	TRBJ2-2	TRBV18	.	.
CASRGWIYEQYF	TGTGCTAGTAGGGGGTGGATCTACGAGCAGTACTTC	TRBJ2-7	TRBV12-5	.	.
CASSKEVNTEAFF	TGTGCCAGCAGTAAGGAGGTAAACACTGAAGCTTTCTTT	TRBJ1-1	TRBV6-4	.	.
CASSEQGYEQYF	TGTGCCAGCAGTGAACAGGGCTACGAGCAGTACTTC	TRBJ2-7	TRBV6-1	.	.
CASSPPGQGAYEQFF	TGTGCCAGCTCACCACCGGGACAGGGGGCCTATGAGCAGTTCTTC	TRBJ2-1	TRBV18	TRBD1	.
CASMTRQGGSPLHF	TGTGCCAGTATGACGAGACAGGGTGGCTCACCCCTCCACTTT	TRBJ1-6	TRBV19	TRBD1	.
CASSPTVQGSGGYTF	TGTGCCAGCTCGCCGACAGTACAGGGATCGGGCGGCTACACCTTC	TRBJ1-2	TRBV18	.	few
CASNSANTGELFF	TGTGCCAGCAACTCCGCGAACACCGGGGAGCTGTTTTTT	TRBJ2-2	TRBV7-2	.	.
CATSRDSAGQGQPQHF	TGTGCCACCAGCAGAGATTCGGCGGGACAGGGACAGCCCCAGCATTTT	TRBJ1-5	TRBV15	TRBD1	.
CASSLARPGEWETQYF	TGTGCCAGCAGCTTGGCCAGGCCAGGGGAGTGGGAGACCCAGTACTTC	TRBJ2-5	TRBV5-4	.	.
CASSEQGMNTEAFF	TGTGCCAGCAGCGAACAGGGAATGAACACTGAAGCTTTCTTT	TRBJ1-1	TRBV6-5	.	.
CASSHDNLRVGGEKLFF	TGTGCCAGCAGCCATGATAATCTCAGGGTCGGGGGTGAAAAACTGTTTTTT	TRBJ1-4	TRBV4-2	.	.
CASSQESGGWDEQFF	TGCGCCAGCAGCCAAGAGTCCGGGGGGTGGGATGAGCAGTTCTTC	TRBJ2-1	TRBV4-3	TRBD2	.
CASSVNPSGRVYEQYF	TGTGCCAGTAGTGTAAATCCTAGCGGGAGGGTCTACGAGCAGTACTTC	TRBJ2-7	TRBV19	TRBD2	.
CASSLGDRGLGTEAFF	TGTGCCAGTAGTCTGGGGGACAGGGGATTGGGCACTGAAGCTTTCTTT	TRBJ1-1	TRBV19	TRBD1	.
CASSDRVYYGYTF	TGTGCCAGCTCCGACAGGGTATATTATGGCTACACCTTC	TRBJ1-2	TRBV18	TRBD1	.
CASSVPGVLTYTF	TGTGCCAGCAGCGTACCGGGGGTCCTTACCTACACCTTC	TRBJ1-2	TRBV9	.	.
CASSPLGQGGEKLFF	TGTGCCAGCTCACCACTTGGACAGGGTGGAGAAAAACTGTTTTTT	TRBJ1-4	TRBV18	TRBD1	.
CASGISGGAQDTQYF	TGTGCCAGCGGTATTAGCGGGGGGGCCCAAGATACGCAGTATTTT	TRBJ2-3	TRBV6-6	TRBD2	.